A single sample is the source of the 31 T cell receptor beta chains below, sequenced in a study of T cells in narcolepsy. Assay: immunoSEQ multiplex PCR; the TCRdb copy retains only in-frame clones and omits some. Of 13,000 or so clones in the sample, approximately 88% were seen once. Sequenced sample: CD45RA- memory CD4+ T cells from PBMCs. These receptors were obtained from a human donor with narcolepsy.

The CDR3, as DNA: TGTGCCAGCAGCATTGACGGCGGGGTTTCTGGCTACACCTTC. This sequence encodes CASSIDGGVSGYTF. The gene calls are TRBV2 and TRBJ1-2; D is uncertain. This CDR3 is built from 14 residues. Germline assignment: CDR1 SNHLY and CDR2 FYNNEI. The ends were cut back, 6 bases at V and 7 bases at J, with 18 bases in the middle.

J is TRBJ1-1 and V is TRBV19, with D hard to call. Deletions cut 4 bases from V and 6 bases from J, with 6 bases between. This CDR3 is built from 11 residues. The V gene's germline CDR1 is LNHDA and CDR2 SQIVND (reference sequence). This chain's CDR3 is CASSTQAEAFF. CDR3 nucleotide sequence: TGTGCCAGTAGTACCCAGGCTGAAGCTTTCTTT.

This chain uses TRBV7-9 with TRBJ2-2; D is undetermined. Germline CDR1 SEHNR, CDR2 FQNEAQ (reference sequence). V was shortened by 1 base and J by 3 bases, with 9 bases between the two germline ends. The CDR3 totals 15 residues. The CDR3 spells CASSLGYRDTGELFF. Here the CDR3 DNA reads TGTGCCAGCAGCTTAGGATACAGAGACACCGGGGAGCTGTTTTTT.

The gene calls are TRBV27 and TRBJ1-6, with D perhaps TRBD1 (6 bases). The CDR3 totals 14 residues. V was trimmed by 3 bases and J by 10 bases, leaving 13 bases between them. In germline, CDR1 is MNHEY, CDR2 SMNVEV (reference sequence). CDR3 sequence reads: CASSFARGRSPLHF. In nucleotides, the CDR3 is TGTGCCAGCAGTTTTGCCAGGGGTCGGTCACCCCTCCACTTT.

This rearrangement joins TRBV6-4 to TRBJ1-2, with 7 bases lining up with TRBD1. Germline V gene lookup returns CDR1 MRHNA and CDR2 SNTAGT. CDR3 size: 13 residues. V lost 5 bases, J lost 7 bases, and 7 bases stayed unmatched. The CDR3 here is CASSPTGERGYTF. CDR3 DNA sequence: TGTGCCAGCAGTCCTACAGGGGAACGTGGCTACACCTTC.

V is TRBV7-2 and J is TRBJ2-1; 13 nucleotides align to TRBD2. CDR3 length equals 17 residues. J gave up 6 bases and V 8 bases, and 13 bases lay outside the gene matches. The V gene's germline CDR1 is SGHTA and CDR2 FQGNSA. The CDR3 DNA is TGTGCCAGCGCGATAACTCCGGGACTAGCGGGAATCAATGAGCAGTTCTTC. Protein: CASAITPGLAGINEQFF.

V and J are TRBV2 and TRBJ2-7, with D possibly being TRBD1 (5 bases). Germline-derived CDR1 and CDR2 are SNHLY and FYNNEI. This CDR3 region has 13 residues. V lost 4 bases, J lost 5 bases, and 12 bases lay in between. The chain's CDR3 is CASSVQGFHEQYF. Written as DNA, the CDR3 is TGTGCCAGCAGTGTCCAGGGATTCCACGAGCAGTACTTC.

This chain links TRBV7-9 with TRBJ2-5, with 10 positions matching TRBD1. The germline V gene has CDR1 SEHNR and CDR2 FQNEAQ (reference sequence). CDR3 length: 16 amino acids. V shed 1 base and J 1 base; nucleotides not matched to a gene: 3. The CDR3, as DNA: TGTGCCAGCAGCTTAGGGGACAGGGGACTCCAAGAGACCCAGTACTTC. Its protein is CASSLGDRGLQETQYF.

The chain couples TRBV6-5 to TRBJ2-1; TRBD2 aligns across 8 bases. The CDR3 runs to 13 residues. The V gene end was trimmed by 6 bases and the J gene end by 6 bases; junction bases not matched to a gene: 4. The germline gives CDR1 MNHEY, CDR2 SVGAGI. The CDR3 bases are TGTGCCAGCAGCTCTGGGACTAGCAATGAGCAGTTCTTC. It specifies CASSSGTSNEQFF.

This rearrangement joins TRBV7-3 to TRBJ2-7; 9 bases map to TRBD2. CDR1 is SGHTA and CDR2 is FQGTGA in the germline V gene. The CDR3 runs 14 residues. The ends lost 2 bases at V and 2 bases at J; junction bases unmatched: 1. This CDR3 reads CASSLSSGAYEQYF. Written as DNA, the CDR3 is TGTGCCAGCAGCTTATCTAGCGGGGCCTACGAGCAGTACTTC.

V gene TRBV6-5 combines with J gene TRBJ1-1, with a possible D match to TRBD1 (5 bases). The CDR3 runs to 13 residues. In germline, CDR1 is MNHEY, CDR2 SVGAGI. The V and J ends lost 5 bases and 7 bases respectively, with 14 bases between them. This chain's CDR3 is CASSLQGSIEAFF. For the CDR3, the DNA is TGTGCCAGCAGTCTCCAGGGATCGATTGAAGCTTTCTTT.

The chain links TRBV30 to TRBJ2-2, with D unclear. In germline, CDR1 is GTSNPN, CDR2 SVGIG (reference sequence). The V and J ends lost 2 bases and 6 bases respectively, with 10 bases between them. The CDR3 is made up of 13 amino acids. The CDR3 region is CAWSWAQPGELFF. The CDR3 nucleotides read TGTGCCTGGAGTTGGGCTCAGCCCGGGGAGCTGTTTTTT.

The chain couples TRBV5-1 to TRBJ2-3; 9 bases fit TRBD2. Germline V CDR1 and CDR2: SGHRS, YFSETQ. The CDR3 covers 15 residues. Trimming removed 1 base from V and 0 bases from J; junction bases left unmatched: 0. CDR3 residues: CASSLTSGSTDTQYF. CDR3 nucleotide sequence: TGCGCCAGCAGCTTGACTAGCGGGAGCACAGATACGCAGTATTTT.

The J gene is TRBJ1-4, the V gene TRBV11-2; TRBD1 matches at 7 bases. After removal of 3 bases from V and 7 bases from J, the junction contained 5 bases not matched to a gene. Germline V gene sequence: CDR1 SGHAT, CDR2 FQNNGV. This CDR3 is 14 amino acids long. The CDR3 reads CASSLHRGGEKLFF. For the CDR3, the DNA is TGTGCCAGCAGCTTGCACAGGGGCGGTGAAAAACTGTTTTTT.

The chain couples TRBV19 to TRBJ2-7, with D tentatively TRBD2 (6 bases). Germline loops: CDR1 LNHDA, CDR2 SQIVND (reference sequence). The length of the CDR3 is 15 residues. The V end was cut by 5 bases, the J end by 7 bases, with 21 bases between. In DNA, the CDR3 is TGTGCCAGTAGTGCAGGAGGGTTTGTCTTCTTAGAGCAGTACTTC. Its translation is CASSAGGFVFLEQYF.

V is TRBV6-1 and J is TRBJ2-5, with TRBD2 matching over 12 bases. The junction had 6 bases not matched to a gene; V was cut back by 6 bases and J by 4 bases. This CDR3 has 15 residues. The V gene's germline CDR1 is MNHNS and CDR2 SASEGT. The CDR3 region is CASRKPSGRAETQYF. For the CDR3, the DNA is TGTGCCAGCAGAAAGCCTAGCGGGAGGGCAGAGACCCAGTACTTC.

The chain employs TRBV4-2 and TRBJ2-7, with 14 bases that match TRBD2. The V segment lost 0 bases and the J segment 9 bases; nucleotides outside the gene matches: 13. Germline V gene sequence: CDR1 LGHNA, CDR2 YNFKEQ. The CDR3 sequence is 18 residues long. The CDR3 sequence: CASSQDPPGTSGRRVQYF. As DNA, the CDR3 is TGTGCCAGCAGCCAAGATCCCCCAGGGACTAGCGGGAGAAGGGTGCAGTACTTC.

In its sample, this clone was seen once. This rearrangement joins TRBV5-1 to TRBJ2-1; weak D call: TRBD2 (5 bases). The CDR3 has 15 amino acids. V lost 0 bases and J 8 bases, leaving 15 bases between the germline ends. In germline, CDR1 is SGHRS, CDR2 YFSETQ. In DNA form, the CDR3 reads TGCGCCAGCAGCTTGGCCGCCCCAGACGGGGATGAGCAGTTCTTC. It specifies CASSLAAPDGDEQFF.

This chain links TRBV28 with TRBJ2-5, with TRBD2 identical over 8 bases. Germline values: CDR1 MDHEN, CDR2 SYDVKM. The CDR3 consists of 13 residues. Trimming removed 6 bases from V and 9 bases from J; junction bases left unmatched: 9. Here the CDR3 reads CASSLKREWSQYF. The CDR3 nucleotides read TGTGCCAGCAGCCTAAAGCGGGAGTGGTCCCAGTACTTC.

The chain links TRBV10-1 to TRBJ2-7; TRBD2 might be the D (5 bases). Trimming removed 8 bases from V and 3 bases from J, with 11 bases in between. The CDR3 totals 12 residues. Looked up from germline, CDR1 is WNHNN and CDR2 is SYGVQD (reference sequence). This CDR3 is CASRRGRYEQYF. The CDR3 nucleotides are TGCGCCAGCCGGCGCGGGCGCTACGAGCAGTACTTC.

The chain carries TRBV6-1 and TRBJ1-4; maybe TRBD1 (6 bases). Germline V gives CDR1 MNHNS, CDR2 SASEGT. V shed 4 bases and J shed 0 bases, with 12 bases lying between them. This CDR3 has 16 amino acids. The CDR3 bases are TGTGCCAGCAGTGCCACGGGGGGGCCAACTAATGAAAAACTGTTTTTT. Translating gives CASSATGGPTNEKLFF.

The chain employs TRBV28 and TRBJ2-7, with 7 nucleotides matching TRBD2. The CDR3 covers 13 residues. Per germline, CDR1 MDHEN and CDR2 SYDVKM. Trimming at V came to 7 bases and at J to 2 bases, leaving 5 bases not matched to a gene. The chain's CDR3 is CASISGNTYEQYF. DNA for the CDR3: TGTGCCAGCATAAGCGGGAACACCTACGAGCAGTACTTC.

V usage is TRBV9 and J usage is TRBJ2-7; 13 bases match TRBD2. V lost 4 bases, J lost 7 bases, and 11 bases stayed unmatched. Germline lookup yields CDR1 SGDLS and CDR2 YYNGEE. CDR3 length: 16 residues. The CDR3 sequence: CASSSRGLAGAYEQYF. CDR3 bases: TGTGCCAGCAGCTCTCGCGGACTAGCGGGGGCGTATGAGCAGTACTTC.

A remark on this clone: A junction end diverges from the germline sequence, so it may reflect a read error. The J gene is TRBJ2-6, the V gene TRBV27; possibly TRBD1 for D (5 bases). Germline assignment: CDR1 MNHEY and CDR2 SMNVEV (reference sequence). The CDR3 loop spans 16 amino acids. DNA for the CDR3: TGTGCCAGCAATTTAGTTGGGGCTTCTGGGGCCAACGTCCTGACTTTC. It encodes CASNLVGASGANVLTF.

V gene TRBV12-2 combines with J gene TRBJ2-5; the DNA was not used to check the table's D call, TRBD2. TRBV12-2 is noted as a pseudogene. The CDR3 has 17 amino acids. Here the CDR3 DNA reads TGTGCAAGTCGCCAAATAACTAGCGGAACGTCCGGGGAGACCCAGTACTTC. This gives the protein CASRQITSGTSGETQYF.

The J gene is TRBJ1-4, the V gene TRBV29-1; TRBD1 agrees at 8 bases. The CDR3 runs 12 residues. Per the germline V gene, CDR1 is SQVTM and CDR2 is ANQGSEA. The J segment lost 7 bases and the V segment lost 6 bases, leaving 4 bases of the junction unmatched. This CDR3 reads CSVGGTGEKLFF. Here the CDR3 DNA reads TGCAGCGTGGGCGGGACAGGTGAAAAACTGTTTTTT.

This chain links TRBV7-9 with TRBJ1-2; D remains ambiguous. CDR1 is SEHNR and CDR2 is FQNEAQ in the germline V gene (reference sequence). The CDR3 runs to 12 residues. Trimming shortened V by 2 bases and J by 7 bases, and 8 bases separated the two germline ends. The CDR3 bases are TGTGCCAGCAGCTTAAATGGAGGTGGCTACACCTTC. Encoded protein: CASSLNGGGYTF.

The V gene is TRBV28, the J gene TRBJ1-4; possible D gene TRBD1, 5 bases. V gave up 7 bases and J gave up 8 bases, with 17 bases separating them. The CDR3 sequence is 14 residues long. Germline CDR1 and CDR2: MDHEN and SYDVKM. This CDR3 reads CASTAGVQYEKLFF. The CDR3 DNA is TGTGCCAGCACTGCGGGGGTGCAATACGAAAAACTGTTTTTT.

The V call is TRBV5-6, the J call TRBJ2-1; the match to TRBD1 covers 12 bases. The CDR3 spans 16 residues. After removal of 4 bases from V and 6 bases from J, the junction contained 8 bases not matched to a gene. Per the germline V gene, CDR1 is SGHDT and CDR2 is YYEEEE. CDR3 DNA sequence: TGTGCCAGCAGCGTAAACCGGGACAGGGGGCGCAATGAGCAGTTCTTC. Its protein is CASSVNRDRGRNEQFF.

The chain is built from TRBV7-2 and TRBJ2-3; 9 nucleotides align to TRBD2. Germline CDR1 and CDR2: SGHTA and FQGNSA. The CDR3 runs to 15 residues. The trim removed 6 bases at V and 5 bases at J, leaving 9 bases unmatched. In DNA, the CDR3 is TGTGCCAGCAGGGATCTAGGCGGGAGGGGAGATACGCAGTATTTT. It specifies CASRDLGGRGDTQYF.

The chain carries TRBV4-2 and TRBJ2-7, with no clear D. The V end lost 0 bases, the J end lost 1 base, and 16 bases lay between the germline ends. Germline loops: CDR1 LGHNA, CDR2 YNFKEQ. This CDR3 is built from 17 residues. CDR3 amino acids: CASSQDRAVALSYEQYF. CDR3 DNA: TGTGCCAGCAGCCAAGATCGCGCGGTAGCCTTATCCTACGAGCAGTACTTC.